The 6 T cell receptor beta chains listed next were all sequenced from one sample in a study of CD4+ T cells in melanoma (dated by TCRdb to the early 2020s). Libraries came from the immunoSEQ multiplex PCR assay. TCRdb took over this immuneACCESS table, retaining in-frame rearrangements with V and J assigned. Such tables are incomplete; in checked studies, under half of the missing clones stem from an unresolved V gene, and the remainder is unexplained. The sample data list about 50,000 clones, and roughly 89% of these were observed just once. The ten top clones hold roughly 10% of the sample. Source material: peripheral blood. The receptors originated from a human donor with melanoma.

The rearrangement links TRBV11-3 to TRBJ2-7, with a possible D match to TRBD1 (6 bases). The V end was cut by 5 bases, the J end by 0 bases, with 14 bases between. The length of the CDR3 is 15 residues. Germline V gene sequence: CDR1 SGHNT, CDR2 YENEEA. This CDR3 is CASSPGRGSSYEQYF. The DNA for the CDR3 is TGTGCCAGCAGCCCTGGCAGGGGAAGCTCCTACGAGCAGTACTTC.

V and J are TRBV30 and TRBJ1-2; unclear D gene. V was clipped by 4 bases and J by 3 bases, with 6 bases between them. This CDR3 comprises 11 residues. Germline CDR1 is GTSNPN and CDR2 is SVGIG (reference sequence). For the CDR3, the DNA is TGTGCCTGGACGAGGTACTATGGCTACACCTTC. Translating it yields CAWTRYYGYTF.

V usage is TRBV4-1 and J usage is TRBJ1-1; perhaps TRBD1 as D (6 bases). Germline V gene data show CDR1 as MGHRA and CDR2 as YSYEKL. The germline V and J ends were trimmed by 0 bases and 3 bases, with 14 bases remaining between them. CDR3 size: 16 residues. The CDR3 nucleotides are TGCGCCAGCAGCCAAGATCAGCGGGGGCCGGACACTGAAGCTTTCTTT. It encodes CASSQDQRGPDTEAFF.

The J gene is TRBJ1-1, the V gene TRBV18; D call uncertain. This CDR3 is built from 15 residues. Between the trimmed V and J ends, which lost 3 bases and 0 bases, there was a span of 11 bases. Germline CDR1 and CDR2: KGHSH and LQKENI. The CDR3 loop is CASSPATPVNTEAFF. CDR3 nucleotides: TGTGCCAGCTCACCCGCGACCCCAGTGAACACTGAAGCTTTCTTT.

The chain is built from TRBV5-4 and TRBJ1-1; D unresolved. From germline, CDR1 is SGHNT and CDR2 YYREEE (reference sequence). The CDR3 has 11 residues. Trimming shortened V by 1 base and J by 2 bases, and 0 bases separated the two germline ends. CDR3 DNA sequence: TGTGCCAGCAGCTTGAACACTGAAGCTTTCTTT. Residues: CASSLNTEAFF.

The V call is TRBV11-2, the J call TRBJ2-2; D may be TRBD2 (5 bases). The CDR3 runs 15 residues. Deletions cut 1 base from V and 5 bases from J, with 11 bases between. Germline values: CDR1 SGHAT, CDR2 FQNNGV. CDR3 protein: CASSLGTPGTGELFF. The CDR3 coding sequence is TGTGCCAGCAGCTTAGGCACTCCGGGGACCGGGGAGCTGTTTTTT.